The T cell receptor beta chain under discussion was sequenced for a study of molecular identifiers for immune sequencing clone quantification. TCRdb reprocessed the PCR reads with MiXCR, giving one entry per CDR3 protein. The sample shows roughly 630,000 distinct CDR3 sequences, 25% of them seen only once. V was shortened by 2 bases and J by 3 bases, with 11 bases between the two germline ends. This CDR3 region has 14 residues. The germline gives CDR1 MGHRA, CDR2 YSYEKL. The TCR originated in a human donor in good health. Some libraries in this study had Jurkat cell RNA spiked in. This sequence joins TRBV4-1 and TRBJ2-7, with a tentative D call TRBD2 (5 bases). Sequencing input: naive CD8+ T cells from blood, with Jurkat cell RNA spiked in. The subset is: FACS-sorted CD8+CD4-CCR7+CD45RA+ naive T cells. The CDR3 DNA reads TGCGCCAGCAGCCAAACCAGAGAGGGCTACGAGCAGTACTTC. It is translated as CASSQTREGYEQYF.